The 21 T cell receptor beta chains given below trace back to one sample, sequenced in a study of CD8+CD57+ T cells in acquired aplastic anemia. Patients sequenced had flow cytometry evidence of CD8+CD57+ cell expansion. TCR beta VDJ and CDR3 profiles were obtained from a genomic DNA template. Each CDR3 protein gets one entry after TCRdb re-called the reads with MiXCR. The table has roughly 93,000 distinct CDR3 sequences, approximately 73% seen once; the top ten hold 65%. The specimen sequenced was sorted CD4+, CD8+, or CD8+CD57+ T cells (not recorded which) from PBMCs. These receptors all come from a human donor with aplastic anemia.

The gene calls are TRBV20-1 and TRBJ1-6; D remains unclear. Looked up from germline, CDR1 is DFQATT and CDR2 is SNEGSKA (reference sequence). The CDR3 is 15 residues long. V was clipped by 5 bases and J by 6 bases, with 17 bases between them. CDR3 DNA sequence: TGCAGTGCTTCCTCAGCTCGGGAGCCTAATTCACCCCTCCACTTT. Encoded protein: CSASSAREPNSPLHF.

This clonotype was found a few times. This sequence joins TRBV20-1 and TRBJ2-7, with TRBD1 matching over 10 bases. This CDR3 is 15 amino acids long. Germline lookup yields CDR1 DFQATT and CDR2 SNEGSKA (reference sequence). J was trimmed by 6 bases and V by 5 bases; bases with no gene match: 13. This CDR3 is CSALLRDRGYGEQYF. Here the CDR3 DNA reads TGCAGTGCTCTTTTAAGGGACAGGGGATATGGCGAGCAGTACTTC.

The chain joins TRBV20-1 to TRBJ2-7; 7 positions agree with TRBD1. CDR3 length equals 12 residues. V was pared by 8 bases and J by 1 base, with 5 bases of the junction left unmatched. CDR1 is DFQATT, CDR2 SNEGSKA, per germline (reference sequence). The CDR3 DNA follows: TGCAGTACGACAGGGATTTCCTACGAGCAGTACTTC. Translating it yields CSTTGISYEQYF.

This clonotype was counted a few times. V and J are TRBV2 and TRBJ2-1, with 11 bases fitting TRBD1. Per the germline V gene, CDR1 is SNHLY and CDR2 is FYNNEI. Unmatched junction bases numbered 2, after V lost 6 bases and J lost 7 bases. The CDR3 consists of 13 residues. The CDR3 reads CASRDRGRNEQFF. The CDR3 region has the DNA TGTGCCAGCAGGGACAGGGGGCGTAATGAGCAGTTCTTC.

V is TRBV2 and J is TRBJ2-7; a possible D gene is TRBD2 (6 bases). This CDR3 is 14 amino acids long. Germline loops: CDR1 SNHLY, CDR2 FYNNEI. V gave up 5 bases and J gave up 4 bases, with 15 bases separating them. CDR3 residues: CASSLSGETYEQYF. CDR3 in DNA: TGTGCCAGCAGTTTGTCGGGAGAGACGTACGAGCAGTACTTC.

This chain links TRBV9 with TRBJ2-7; possible D gene TRBD2, 7 bases. CDR3 size: 13 residues. Germline V lookup: CDR1 SGDLS, CDR2 YYNGEE. The V end was cut by 4 bases, the J end by 9 bases, with 17 bases between. Written as DNA, the CDR3 is TGTGCCAGCAGCTTAGCCGGGGGGCCAGGGCAGTACTTC. Amino acid sequence: CASSLAGGPGQYF.

This clonotype came up many times. V gene TRBV20-1 combines with J gene TRBJ1-1; TRBD1 matches at 10 bases. CDR1 is DFQATT, CDR2 SNEGSKA, per germline (reference sequence). The length of the CDR3 is 17 residues. J gave up 3 bases and V 1 base, and 11 bases lay outside the gene matches. Written as DNA, the CDR3 is TGCAGTGCTAGAGTACGAGACAGGGGGCTTAGCGACACTGAAGCTTTCTTT. Protein product: CSARVRDRGLSDTEAFF.

The chain has TRBV14 and TRBJ2-3; no definite D call. Between the trimmed V and J ends, which lost 4 bases and 5 bases, there was a span of 7 bases. The CDR3 length is 12 residues. In germline, CDR1 is SGHDN, CDR2 FVKESK. The CDR3 protein is CASSPIGDTQYF. CDR3 DNA sequence: TGTGCCAGCAGCCCCATTGGAGATACGCAGTATTTT.

J is TRBJ1-5 and V is TRBV20-1, with D perhaps TRBD1 (5 bases). V was clipped by 3 bases and J by 1 base, with 13 bases between them. The CDR3 spans 15 residues. CDR1 is DFQATT, CDR2 SNEGSKA, per germline (reference sequence). CDR3 in DNA: TGCAGTGCTAGGGAAAACCGGGACAGCAATCAGCCCCAGCATTTT. Translating gives CSARENRDSNQPQHF.

The CDR3: CASSVLAGGRDTQYF. In nucleotides, the CDR3 is TGTGCCAGCAGCGTCCTAGCGGGAGGGCGAGATACGCAGTATTTT. The rearrangement links TRBV2 to TRBJ2-3; 12 nucleotides line up with TRBD2. The CDR3 sequence is 15 residues long. Losses at the gene ends were 6 bases for V and 5 bases for J; bases not matched to a gene: 6. The V gene's germline CDR1 is SNHLY and CDR2 FYNNEI.

This chain links TRBV7-6 with TRBJ2-7, with D uncertain. Looked up from germline, CDR1 is SGHVS and CDR2 is FNYEAQ. V shed 3 bases and J shed 2 bases, with 11 bases lying between them. The CDR3 runs 14 residues. CDR3 loop: CASSFYSCPYEQYF. CDR3 DNA: TGTGCCAGCAGCTTCTACAGTTGCCCCTACGAGCAGTACTTC.

In this sample, this clonotype turned up many times. CDR3 nucleotides: TGCAGTGCTAGAGTACAGGGGATAGACACTGAAGCTTTCTTT. Translated, it gives CSARVQGIDTEAFF. The chain combines TRBV20-1 with TRBJ1-1, with 7 bases identical to TRBD1. The CDR3 is 14 residues long. Per the germline V gene, CDR1 is DFQATT and CDR2 is SNEGSKA (reference sequence). V trimming: 1 base; J trimming: 3 bases; junction bases outside the gene matches: 5.

The rearrangement joins TRBV29-1 to TRBJ2-7, with 12 nucleotides matching TRBD1. The CDR3 sequence is 12 residues long. The junction had 6 bases not matched to a gene; V was cut back by 6 bases and J by 9 bases. The germline V gene has CDR1 SQVTM and CDR2 ANQGSEA. DNA for the CDR3: TGCAGCGTGGGGGGACAGGGGGCGCGGCAGTACTTC. Amino acid sequence: CSVGGQGARQYF.

This clonotype has more than one count but fewer than ten. This rearrangement joins TRBV20-1 to TRBJ2-7; D is unclear. The CDR3 totals 11 residues. Between the trimmed V and J ends, which lost 5 bases and 6 bases, there was a span of 11 bases. Germline V lookup: CDR1 DFQATT, CDR2 SNEGSKA (reference sequence). The CDR3 DNA reads TGCAGTGCTTCGCAAGCGTCCGAGCAGTACTTC. Protein sequence: CSASQASEQYF.

This clonotype was counted at least ten times. The chain carries TRBV4-2 and TRBJ1-1, with D unclear. CDR3 length: 12 residues. CDR1 is LGHNA and CDR2 is YNFKEQ in the germline V gene. V was cut by 3 bases and J by 8 bases, with 10 bases left in between. The CDR3 nucleotides read TGTGCCAGCAGCCACCCGGGCCCAGAAGCTTTCTTT. The encoded protein is CASSHPGPEAFF.

This chain joins TRBV19 and TRBJ1-5; 8 bases are a match to TRBD1. The J segment lost 7 bases and the V segment lost 7 bases, leaving 12 bases of the junction unmatched. The CDR3 has 15 amino acids. Germline CDR1 is LNHDA and CDR2 is SQIVND (reference sequence). As DNA, the CDR3 is TGTGCCAGTACCACAGGACAGGGAGGAGGACAGCCCCAGCATTTT. Amino acids: CASTTGQGGGQPQHF.

The chain couples TRBV19 to TRBJ1-2; 8 bases align to TRBD1. The J segment lost 8 bases and the V segment lost 10 bases, leaving 12 bases of the junction unmatched. Germline CDR1 LNHDA, CDR2 SQIVND (reference sequence). This CDR3 has 13 amino acids. The CDR3 DNA reads as TGTGCCACCAGGGGACAGGAAGTGCGGGGCTACACCTTC. Translation: CATRGQEVRGYTF.

V usage is TRBV19 and J usage is TRBJ2-3; weak D call: TRBD2 (6 bases). V dropped 1 base and J dropped 10 bases, with 9 bases sitting between them. The CDR3 contains 12 residues. CDR1 is LNHDA, CDR2 SQIVND, per germline (reference sequence). Written as DNA, the CDR3 is TGTGCCAGTAGTATAGTCGGGGGACCGCAGTATTTT. Translating gives CASSIVGGPQYF.

The chain joins TRBV15 to TRBJ2-3; no firm D call. Per germline, CDR1 LNHNV and CDR2 YYDKDF (reference sequence). The CDR3 has 14 residues. The V gene lost 0 bases and the J gene lost 3 bases, with 7 bases spanning the gap. The CDR3 DNA reads as TGTGCCACCAGCAGAGATCCTGCGACAGATACGCAGTATTTT. Translation: CATSRDPATDTQYF.

The chain employs TRBV15 and TRBJ2-5; perhaps TRBD2 as D (5 bases). Trimming removed 0 bases from V and 0 bases from J, with 8 bases in between. The CDR3 has 15 residues. Germline loops: CDR1 LNHNV, CDR2 YYDKDF (reference sequence). CDR3: CATSRDTGYQETQYF. DNA of the CDR3: TGTGCCACCAGCAGAGATACGGGGTACCAAGAGACCCAGTACTTC.

The rearrangement uses TRBV29-1 and TRBJ2-7, with 9 bases identical to TRBD1. The ends lost 2 bases at V and 4 bases at J; junction bases unmatched: 3. Germline CDR1 SQVTM, CDR2 ANQGSEA. This CDR3 is 13 amino acids long. The CDR3 nucleotides are TGCAGCGTTGAATTGGACAGGGGTTACGAGCAGTACTTC. It is translated as CSVELDRGYEQYF.